The source of this T cell receptor (beta chain) is a study of cytomegalovirus exposure and HLA in healthy donors. Overall study results and limits: Cytomegalovirus status was reportedly diagnosed by the classifier with high specificity and sensitivity. While the bulk of TCR sequences proved rare, some public TCRs turned up in many donors. In vitro assays verified that a few CMV-associated chains recognized CMV antigens specifically.

TCRdb keeps only in-frame clones here, not all; method: immunoSEQ multiplex PCR. This sample has 150,000 to 200,000 clones; more than 70% occur once, and the top ten carry about 1.5%. This clone showed up just once. Its specificity is unknown. Germline trimming cut 2 bases from V and 7 bases from J; bases unmatched to any gene: 5. This CDR3 is built from 14 residues. Germline-derived CDR1 and CDR2 are MNHNY and SVGAGI (reference sequence). The donors were part of the validation cohort of over a hundred subjects. That cohort was separate from the first cohort, which comprised 670 or so subjects. The TCR comes from a woman younger than 35 in good health and CMV-seronegative. Sample: PBMCs. The chain combines TRBV6-6 with TRBJ1-5; 7 bases are shared with TRBD1. Written as DNA, the CDR3 is TGTGCCAGCAGTTACGACAGGGAACACCAGCCCCAGCATTTT. Protein product: CASSYDREHQPQHF.